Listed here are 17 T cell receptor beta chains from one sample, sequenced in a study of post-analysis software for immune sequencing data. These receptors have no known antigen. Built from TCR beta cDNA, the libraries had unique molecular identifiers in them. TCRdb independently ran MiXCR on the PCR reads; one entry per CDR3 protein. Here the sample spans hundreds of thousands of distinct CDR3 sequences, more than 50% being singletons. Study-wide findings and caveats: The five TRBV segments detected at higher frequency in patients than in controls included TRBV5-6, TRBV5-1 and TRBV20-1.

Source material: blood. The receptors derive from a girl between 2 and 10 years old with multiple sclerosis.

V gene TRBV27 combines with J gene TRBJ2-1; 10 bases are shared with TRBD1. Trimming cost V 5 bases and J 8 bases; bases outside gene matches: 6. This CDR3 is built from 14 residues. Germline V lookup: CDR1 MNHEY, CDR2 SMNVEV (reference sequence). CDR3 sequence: CASSPTGGKDEQFF. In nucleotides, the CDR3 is TGTGCCAGCAGTCCGACAGGGGGCAAAGATGAGCAGTTCTTC.

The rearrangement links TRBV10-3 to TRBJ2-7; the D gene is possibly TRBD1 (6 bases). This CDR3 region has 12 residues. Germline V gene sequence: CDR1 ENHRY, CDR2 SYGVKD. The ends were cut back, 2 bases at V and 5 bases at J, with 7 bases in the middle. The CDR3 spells CAISETGHEQYF. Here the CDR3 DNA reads TGTGCCATCAGTGAGACAGGGCACGAGCAGTACTTC.

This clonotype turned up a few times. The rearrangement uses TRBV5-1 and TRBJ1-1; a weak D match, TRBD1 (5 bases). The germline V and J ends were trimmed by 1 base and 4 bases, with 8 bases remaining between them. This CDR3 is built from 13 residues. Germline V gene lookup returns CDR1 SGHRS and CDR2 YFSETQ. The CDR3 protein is CASSLWGGTEAFF. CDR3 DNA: TGCGCCAGCAGCTTGTGGGGCGGCACTGAAGCTTTCTTT.

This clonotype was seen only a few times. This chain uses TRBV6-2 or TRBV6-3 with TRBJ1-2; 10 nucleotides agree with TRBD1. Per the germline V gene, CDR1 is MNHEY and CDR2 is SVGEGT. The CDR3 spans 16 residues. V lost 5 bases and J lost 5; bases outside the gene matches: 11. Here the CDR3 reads CASSDPATGGMYGYTF. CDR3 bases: TGTGCCAGCAGTGACCCGGCGACAGGGGGCATGTATGGCTACACCTTC.

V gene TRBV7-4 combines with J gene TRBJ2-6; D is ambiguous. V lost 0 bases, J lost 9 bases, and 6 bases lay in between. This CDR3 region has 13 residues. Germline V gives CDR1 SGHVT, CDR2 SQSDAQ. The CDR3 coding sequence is TGTGCCAGCAGCTTAGCCAGCTACAACGTCCTGACTTTC. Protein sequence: CASSLASYNVLTF. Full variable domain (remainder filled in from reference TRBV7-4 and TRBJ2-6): GAGVSQSPRYKVAKRGRDVALRCDSISGHVTLYWYRQTLGQGSEVLTYSQSDAQRDKSGRPSGRFSAERPERSVSTLKIQRTEQGDSAVYLCASSLASYNVLTFGAGSRLTVL.

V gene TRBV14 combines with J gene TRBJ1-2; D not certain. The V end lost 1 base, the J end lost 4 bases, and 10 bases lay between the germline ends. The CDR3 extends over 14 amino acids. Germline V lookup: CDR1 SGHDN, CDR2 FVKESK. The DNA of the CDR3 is TGTGCCAGCAGCCAAGTAAACAGCTTCTATGGCTACACCTTC. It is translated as CASSQVNSFYGYTF.

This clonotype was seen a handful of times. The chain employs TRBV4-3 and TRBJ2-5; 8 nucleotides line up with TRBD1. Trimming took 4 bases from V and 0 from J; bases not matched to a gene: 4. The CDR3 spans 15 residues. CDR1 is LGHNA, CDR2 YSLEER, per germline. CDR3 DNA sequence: TGCGCCAGCAGCCCGGGACAGGAGTACCAAGAGACCCAGTACTTC. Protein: CASSPGQEYQETQYF.

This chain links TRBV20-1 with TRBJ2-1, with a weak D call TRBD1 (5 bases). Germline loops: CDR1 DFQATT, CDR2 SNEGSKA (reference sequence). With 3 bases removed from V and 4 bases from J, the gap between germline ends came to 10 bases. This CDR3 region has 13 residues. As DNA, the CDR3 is TGCAGTGCTAGGAAGCCAGGGTACAATGAGCAGTTCTTC. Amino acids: CSARKPGYNEQFF.

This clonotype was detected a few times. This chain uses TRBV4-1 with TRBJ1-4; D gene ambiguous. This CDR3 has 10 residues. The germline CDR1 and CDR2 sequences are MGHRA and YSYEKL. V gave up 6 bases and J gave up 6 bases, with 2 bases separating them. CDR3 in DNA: TGCGCCAGCAGTGATGAAAAACTGTTTTTT. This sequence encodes CASSDEKLFF.

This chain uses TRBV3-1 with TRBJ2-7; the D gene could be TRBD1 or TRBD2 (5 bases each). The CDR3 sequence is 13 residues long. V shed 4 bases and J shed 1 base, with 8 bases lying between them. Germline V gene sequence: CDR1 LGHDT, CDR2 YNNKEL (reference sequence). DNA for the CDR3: TGTGCCAGCAGCCCATGGGGGTCCTACGAGCAGTACTTC. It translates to CASSPWGSYEQYF.

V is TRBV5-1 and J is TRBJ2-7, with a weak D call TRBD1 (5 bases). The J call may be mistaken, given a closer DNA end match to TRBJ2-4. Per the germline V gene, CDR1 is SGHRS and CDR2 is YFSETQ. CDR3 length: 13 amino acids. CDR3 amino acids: CASSWGLRDIQYF. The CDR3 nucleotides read TGCGCCAGCAGCTGGGGCCTTAGGGACATTCAGTACTTC.

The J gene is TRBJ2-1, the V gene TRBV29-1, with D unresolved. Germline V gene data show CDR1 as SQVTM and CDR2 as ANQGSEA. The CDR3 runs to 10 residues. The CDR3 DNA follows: TGCTCCGTCTTGGGCAATGAGCAGTTCTTC. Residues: CSVLGNEQFF.

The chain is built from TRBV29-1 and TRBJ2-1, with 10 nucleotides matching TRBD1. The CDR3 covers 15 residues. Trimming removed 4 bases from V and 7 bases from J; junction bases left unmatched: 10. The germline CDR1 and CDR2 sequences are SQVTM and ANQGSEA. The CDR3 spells CSVVSRDRGRNEQFF. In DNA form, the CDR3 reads TGCAGCGTTGTCTCAAGAGACAGGGGGCGAAATGAGCAGTTCTTC.

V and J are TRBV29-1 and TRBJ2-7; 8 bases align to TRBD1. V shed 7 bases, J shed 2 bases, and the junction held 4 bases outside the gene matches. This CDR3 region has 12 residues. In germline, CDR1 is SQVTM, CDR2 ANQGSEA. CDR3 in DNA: TGCAGCGGCGGGACAGGAGCCTACGAGCAGTACTTC. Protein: CSGGTGAYEQYF.

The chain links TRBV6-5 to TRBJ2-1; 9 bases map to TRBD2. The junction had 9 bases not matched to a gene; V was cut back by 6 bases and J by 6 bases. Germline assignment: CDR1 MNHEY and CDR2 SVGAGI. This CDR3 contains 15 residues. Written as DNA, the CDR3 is TGTGCCAGCAGCCCCGCCCTAGCGGGACTCAATGAGCAGTTCTTC. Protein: CASSPALAGLNEQFF.

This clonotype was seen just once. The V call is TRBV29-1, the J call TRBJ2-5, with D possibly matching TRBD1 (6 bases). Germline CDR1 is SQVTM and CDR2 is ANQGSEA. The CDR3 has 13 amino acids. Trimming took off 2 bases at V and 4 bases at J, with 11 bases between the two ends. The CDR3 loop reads CSVERAGAETQYF. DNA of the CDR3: TGCAGCGTTGAAAGGGCAGGGGCAGAGACCCAGTACTTC.

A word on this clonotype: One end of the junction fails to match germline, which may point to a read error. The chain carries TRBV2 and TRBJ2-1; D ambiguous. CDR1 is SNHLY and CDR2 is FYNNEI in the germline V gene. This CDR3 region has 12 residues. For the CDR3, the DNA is TGTGTCAGCAACGAAGGGCCGAGAGAGCAGTTCTTC. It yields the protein CVSNEGPREQFF.